These 8 T cell receptor beta chains were all obtained from the same sample, sequenced in a study of blood T cell repertoires in COVID-19. Measured with immunoSEQ multiplex PCR; TCRdb has only the in-frame clones, and not every one. Altogether more than 150,000 clones are present, roughly 84% being singletons, with the ten largest covering 9.8%. Material for sequencing was peripheral blood. Receptor source: a woman at least 80 years old with acute or convalescent COVID-19.

V gene TRBV5-1 combines with J gene TRBJ2-1; 7 bases line up with TRBD1. The CDR3 runs to 14 residues. Germline V gene lookup returns CDR1 SGHRS and CDR2 YFSETQ. Trimming removed 4 bases from V and 7 bases from J; junction bases left unmatched: 8. CDR3: CASSHALQGNEQFF. The DNA for the CDR3 is TGCGCCAGCAGCCACGCACTACAGGGGAATGAGCAGTTCTTC.

This clone has just one count. The chain has TRBV10-2 and TRBJ1-5; D gene uncertain. V was trimmed by 5 bases and J by 8 bases, leaving 16 bases between them. CDR1 and CDR2 (germline): WSHSY, SAAADI. This CDR3 has 14 amino acids. CDR3 in amino acids: CASSRGNSREPQHF. The CDR3 nucleotides read TGCGCCAGCAGTCGAGGGAACTCAAGGGAGCCCCAGCATTTT.

The chain uses TRBV15 and TRBJ2-1, with 13 nucleotides matching TRBD2. The junction had 10 bases not matched to a gene; V was cut back by 7 bases and J by 7 bases. The CDR3 consists of 16 residues. Germline V gene lookup returns CDR1 LNHNV and CDR2 YYDKDF (reference sequence). The CDR3 bases are TGTGCCACCACCCAACTAGCGGGAGGGCCTTATAATGAGCAGTTCTTC. Protein: CATTQLAGGPYNEQFF.

This chain joins TRBV24-1 and TRBJ2-1; TRBD1 matches at 7 bases. Germline V gene lookup returns CDR1 KGHDR and CDR2 SFDVKD. Unmatched junction bases numbered 9, after V lost 3 bases and J lost 5 bases. There are 16 residues in the CDR3. In nucleotides, the CDR3 is TGTGCCACCAGTGATCCTGGGACAGTTGACAACAATGAGCAGTTCTTC. Its protein product is CATSDPGTVDNNEQFF.

The chain links TRBV20-1 to TRBJ1-2; possible D gene TRBD1, 6 bases. Trimming shortened V by 6 bases and J by 6 bases, and 11 bases separated the two germline ends. This CDR3 is 11 amino acids long. Germline-derived CDR1 and CDR2 are DFQATT and SNEGSKA (reference sequence). The CDR3 DNA reads TGCAGTGCCATTACAGGGAATGGCTACACCTTC. Its translation is CSAITGNGYTF.

The chain joins TRBV4-1 to TRBJ1-1, with D perhaps matching TRBD1 (6 bases). The V end lost 3 bases, the J end lost 4 bases, and 18 bases lay between the germline ends. From germline, CDR1 is MGHRA and CDR2 YSYEKL. This CDR3 comprises 16 residues. The CDR3 DNA sequence: TGCGCCAGCAGCCAGGAGGTAGGGGCCAGGGGCACTGAAGCTTTCTTT. Its translation: CASSQEVGARGTEAFF.

This chain connects TRBV5-4 to TRBJ2-5; TRBD1 agrees at 7 bases. The V and J ends lost 0 bases and 4 bases, in that order; junction bases with no gene match: 6. In germline, CDR1 is SGHNT, CDR2 YYREEE (reference sequence). The CDR3 consists of 15 residues. The CDR3 is CASSLGWDRRETQYF. The CDR3 region has the DNA TGTGCCAGCAGCTTGGGCTGGGACAGAAGAGAGACCCAGTACTTC.

V usage is TRBV24-1 and J usage is TRBJ1-1, with TRBD1 matching over 12 bases. Trimming removed 9 bases from V and 3 bases from J; junction bases left unmatched: 7. CDR1 KGHDR and CDR2 SFDVKD come from the germline V gene. The CDR3 extends over 15 amino acids. The CDR3 sequence: CATSGTGGDDTEAFF. The DNA for the CDR3 is TGTGCCACCTCCGGGACAGGGGGCGATGACACTGAAGCTTTCTTT.